A selection of T cell receptor beta chains follows, all from one sample in a study of T-cell reconstitution after alpha-beta-depleted transplantation in children. TCRdb used MiXCR to reprocess the PCR reads, holding one entry per CDR3 protein. The sample holds around 250,000 distinct CDR3 sequences, around 8% seen once. The specimen comprised PBMCs, mostly from graft donor cells, sampled 180 days after TCRalphabeta/CD19-depleted stem cell transplant. The receptors shown here come from a male patient aged 10 to 17 who had a stem cell transplant for acute lymphoblastic leukemia, so the T cells may come from the graft donor. Each CDR3 is given with its conserved first and last residue. Each record gives: D gene, J gene, clone size, V gene, CDR3 protein, CDR3 DNA. D genes are given only for firm matches. Size tells how often a clone was seen (once, few, many) or the class of an expanded clone, and some rows leave it out.

D gene: NA
J gene: TRBJ2-1
clone size: many
V gene: TRBV4-3
CDR3 protein: CASSQETRPWAEQFF
CDR3 DNA: TGCGCCAGCAGCCAAGAAACTCGGCCCTGGGCTGAGCAGTTCTTC

D gene: NA
J gene: TRBJ2-2
clone size: many
V gene: TRBV5-1
CDR3 protein: CASSLDHTGELFF
CDR3 DNA: TGCGCCAGCAGCTTGGATCACACCGGGGAGCTGTTTTTT

D gene: TRBD2
J gene: TRBJ2-7
clone size: many
V gene: TRBV6-2/TRBV6-3
CDR3 protein: CASSPGLAGASYEQYF
CDR3 DNA: TGTGCCAGCAGCCCAGGACTAGCGGGAGCGTCCTACGAGCAGTACTTC

D gene: TRBD1
J gene: TRBJ1-5
clone size: NA
V gene: TRBV2
CDR3 protein: CASSGRGSQPQHF
CDR3 DNA: TGTGCCAGCAGTGGCAGGGGGTCTCAGCCCCAGCATTTT

D gene: TRBD1
J gene: TRBJ1-1
clone size: many
V gene: TRBV24-1
CDR3 protein: CATQGGTEAFF
CDR3 DNA: TGTGCCACCCAGGGGGGGACTGAAGCTTTCTTT

D gene: NA
J gene: TRBJ1-2
clone size: many
V gene: TRBV6-1
CDR3 protein: CASSRQATNYGYTF
CDR3 DNA: TGTGCCAGCAGTCGACAGGCTACTAACTATGGCTACACCTTC

D gene: NA
J gene: TRBJ2-3
clone size: once
V gene: TRBV6-5
CDR3 protein: CASSYGFSDTQYF
CDR3 DNA: TGTGCCAGCAGTTACGGGTTTTCAGATACGCAGTATTTT

D gene: NA
J gene: TRBJ2-1
clone size: few
V gene: TRBV2
CDR3 protein: CASSEAEGPTYNEQFF
CDR3 DNA: TGTGCCAGCAGTGAAGCGGAGGGACCGACTTACAATGAGCAGTTCTTC

D gene: TRBD1
J gene: TRBJ2-4
clone size: many
V gene: TRBV28
CDR3 protein: CASSWTGGTLANIQYF
CDR3 DNA: TGTGCCAGCAGTTGGACAGGGGGCACCCTCGCAAACATTCAGTACTTC

D gene: TRBD1
J gene: TRBJ1-6
clone size: many
V gene: TRBV20-1
CDR3 protein: CSALRDRDSPLHF
CDR3 DNA: TGCAGTGCTCTCCGGGACAGGGACTCACCCCTCCACTTT

D gene: NA
J gene: TRBJ1-2
clone size: many
V gene: TRBV5-1
CDR3 protein: CASSLGEDYGYTF
CDR3 DNA: TGCGCCAGCAGCTTGGGGGAAGACTATGGCTACACCTTC

D gene: TRBD2
J gene: TRBJ2-3
clone size: many
V gene: TRBV6-1
CDR3 protein: CASSGGTSGSWGTQYF
CDR3 DNA: TGTGCCAGCAGTGGTGGGACTAGCGGGAGTTGGGGTACGCAGTATTTT

D gene: TRBD1
J gene: TRBJ2-2
clone size: many
V gene: TRBV5-1
CDR3 protein: CASSLVPGQANTGELFF
CDR3 DNA: TGCGCCAGCAGCTTGGTTCCGGGACAGGCTAACACCGGGGAGCTGTTTTTT

D gene: NA
J gene: TRBJ1-4
clone size: NA
V gene: TRBV9
CDR3 protein: CASSATGSTNEKLFF
CDR3 DNA: TGTGCCAGCAGCGCGACAGGATCAACTAATGAAAAACTGTTTTTT

D gene: TRBD2
J gene: TRBJ2-3
clone size: many
V gene: TRBV4-1
CDR3 protein: CASSQDRTSGKYF
CDR3 DNA: TGCGCCAGCAGCCAAGATCGGACTAGCGGGAAGTATTTT

D gene: TRBD1
J gene: TRBJ1-2
clone size: many
V gene: TRBV11-1
CDR3 protein: CASSLDLTGTAGGNYGYTF
CDR3 DNA: TGTGCCAGCAGCTTAGACTTAACCGGGACAGCGGGGGGTAACTATGGCTACACCTTC